This T cell receptor (beta chain) was observed in a study of blood T cells in healthy people across ages. This clonotype was seen more than once but under ten times. A second about 7 to 12 cycle PCR used barcoded and J-beta primers. TCRdb reanalysed the 5' RACE reads using MiXCR and keeps one entry per CDR3 protein. Counted here are roughly 1,300,000 distinct CDR3 sequences, roughly 60% occurring once; the ten biggest clones make up roughly 6.3%. The CDR3 consists of 13 residues. Trimming pared 5 bases from V and 4 bases from J, leaving 11 bases between. The source of this sequence is a man between 18 and 29 years old in good health. The specimen sequenced was blood. The J gene is TRBJ1-2, the V gene TRBV12-3 or TRBV12-4; D may be TRBD1 (5 bases). The CDR3 reads CASSTRGPYGYTF. In DNA form, the CDR3 reads TGTGCCAGCAGTACTAGGGGACCCTATGGCTACACCTTC.